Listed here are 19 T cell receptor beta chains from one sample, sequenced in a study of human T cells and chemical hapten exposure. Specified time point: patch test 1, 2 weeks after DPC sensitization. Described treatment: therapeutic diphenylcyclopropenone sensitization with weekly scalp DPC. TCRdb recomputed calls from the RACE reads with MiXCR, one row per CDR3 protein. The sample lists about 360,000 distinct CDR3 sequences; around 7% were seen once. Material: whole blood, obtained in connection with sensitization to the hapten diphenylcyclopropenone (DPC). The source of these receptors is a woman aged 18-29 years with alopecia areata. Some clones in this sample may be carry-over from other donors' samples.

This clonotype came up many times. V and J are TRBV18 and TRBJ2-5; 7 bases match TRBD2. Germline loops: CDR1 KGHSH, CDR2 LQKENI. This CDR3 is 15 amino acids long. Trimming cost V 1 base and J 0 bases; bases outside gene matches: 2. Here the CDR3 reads CASSPQLADQETQYF. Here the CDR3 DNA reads TGTGCCAGCTCACCACAGCTAGCGGACCAAGAGACCCAGTACTTC.

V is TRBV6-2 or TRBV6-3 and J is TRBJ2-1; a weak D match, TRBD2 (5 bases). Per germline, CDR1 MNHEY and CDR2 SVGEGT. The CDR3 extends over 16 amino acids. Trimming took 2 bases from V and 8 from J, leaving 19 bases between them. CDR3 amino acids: CASSYLARPPFHEQFF. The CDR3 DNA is TGTGCCAGCAGTTACCTAGCCCGGCCTCCCTTTCATGAGCAGTTCTTC.

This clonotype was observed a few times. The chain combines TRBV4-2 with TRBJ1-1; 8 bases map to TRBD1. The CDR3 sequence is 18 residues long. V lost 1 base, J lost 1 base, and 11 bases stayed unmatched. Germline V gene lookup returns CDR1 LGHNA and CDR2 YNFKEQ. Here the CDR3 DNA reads TGTGCCAGCAGCCAAGGATCAGGGGGCCAAACGTCGAACACTGAAGCTTTCTTT. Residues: CASSQGSGGQTSNTEAFF.

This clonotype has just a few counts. In DNA, the CDR3 is TGCAGCGTTGAGAACAGGGGAGAGCAGTACTTC. Translated, it gives CSVENRGEQYF. The chain recombines TRBV29-1 with TRBJ2-7; TRBD1 matches at 7 bases. The germline CDR1 and CDR2 sequences are SQVTM and ANQGSEA. This CDR3 is built from 11 residues. V trimming: 3 bases; J trimming: 7 bases; junction bases outside the gene matches: 3.

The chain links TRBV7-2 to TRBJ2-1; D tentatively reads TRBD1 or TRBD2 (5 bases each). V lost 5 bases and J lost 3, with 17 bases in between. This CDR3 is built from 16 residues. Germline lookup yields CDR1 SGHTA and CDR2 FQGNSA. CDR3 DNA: TGTGCCAGCAGCGGAAAGGGGACCGGGTTCTACAATGAGCAGTTCTTC. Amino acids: CASSGKGTGFYNEQFF.

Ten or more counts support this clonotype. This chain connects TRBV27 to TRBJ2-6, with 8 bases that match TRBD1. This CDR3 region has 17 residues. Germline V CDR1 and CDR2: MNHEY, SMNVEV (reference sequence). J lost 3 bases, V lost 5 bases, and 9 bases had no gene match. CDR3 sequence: CASSPLQGAYGANVLTF. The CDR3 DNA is TGTGCCAGCAGTCCCCTGCAGGGGGCGTATGGGGCCAACGTCCTGACTTTC.

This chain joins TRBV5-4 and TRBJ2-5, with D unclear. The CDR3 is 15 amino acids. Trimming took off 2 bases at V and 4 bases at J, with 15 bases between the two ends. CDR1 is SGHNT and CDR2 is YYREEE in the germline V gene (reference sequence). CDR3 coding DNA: TGTGCCAGCAGCTTTGATGGCCCGGTGGGAGAGACCCAGTACTTC. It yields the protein CASSFDGPVGETQYF.

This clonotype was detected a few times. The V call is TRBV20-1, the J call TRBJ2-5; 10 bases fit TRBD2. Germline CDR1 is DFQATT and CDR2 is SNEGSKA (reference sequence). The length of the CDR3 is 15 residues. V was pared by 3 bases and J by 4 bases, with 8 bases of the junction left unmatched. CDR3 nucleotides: TGCAGTGCTAGTTCTCCTAGCGGGGGAACAGAGACCCAGTACTTC. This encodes CSASSPSGGTETQYF.

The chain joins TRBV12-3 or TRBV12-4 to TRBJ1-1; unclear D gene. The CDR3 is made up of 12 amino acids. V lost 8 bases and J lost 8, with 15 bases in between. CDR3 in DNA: TGTGCCAGCCAAGGGCCGAACATGGAAGCTTTCTTT. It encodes CASQGPNMEAFF.

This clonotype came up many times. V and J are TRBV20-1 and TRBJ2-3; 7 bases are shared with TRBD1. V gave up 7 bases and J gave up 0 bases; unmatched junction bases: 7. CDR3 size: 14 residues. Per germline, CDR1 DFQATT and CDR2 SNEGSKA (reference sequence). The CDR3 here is CSGHDRASTDTQYF. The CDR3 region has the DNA TGCAGTGGTCATGACAGGGCTAGCACAGATACGCAGTATTTT.

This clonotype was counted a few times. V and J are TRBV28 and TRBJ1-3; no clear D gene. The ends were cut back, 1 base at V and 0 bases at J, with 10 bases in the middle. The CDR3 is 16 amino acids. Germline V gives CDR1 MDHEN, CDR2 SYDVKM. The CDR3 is CASSLLAPSSGNTIYF. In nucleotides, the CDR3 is TGTGCCAGCAGTTTATTGGCACCCAGCTCTGGAAACACCATATATTTT.

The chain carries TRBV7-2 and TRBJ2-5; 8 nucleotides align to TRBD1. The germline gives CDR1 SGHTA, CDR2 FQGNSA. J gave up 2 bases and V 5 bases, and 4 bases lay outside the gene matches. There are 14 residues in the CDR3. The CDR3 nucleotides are TGTGCCAGCAGCGCCCGGACAGGGCAAGAGACCCAGTACTTC. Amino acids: CASSARTGQETQYF.

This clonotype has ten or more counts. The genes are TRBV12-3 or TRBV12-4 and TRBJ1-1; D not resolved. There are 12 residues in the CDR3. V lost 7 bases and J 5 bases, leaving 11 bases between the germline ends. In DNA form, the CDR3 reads TGTGCCAGCACTCGTGGGGAGACTGAAGCTTTCTTT. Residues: CASTRGETEAFF.

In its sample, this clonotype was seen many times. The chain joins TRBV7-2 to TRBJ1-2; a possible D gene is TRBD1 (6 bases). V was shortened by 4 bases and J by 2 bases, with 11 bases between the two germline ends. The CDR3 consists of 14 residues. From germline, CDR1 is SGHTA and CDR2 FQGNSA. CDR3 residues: CASSSSGQNYGYTF. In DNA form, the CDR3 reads TGTGCCAGCAGCTCCTCCGGACAGAACTATGGCTACACCTTC.

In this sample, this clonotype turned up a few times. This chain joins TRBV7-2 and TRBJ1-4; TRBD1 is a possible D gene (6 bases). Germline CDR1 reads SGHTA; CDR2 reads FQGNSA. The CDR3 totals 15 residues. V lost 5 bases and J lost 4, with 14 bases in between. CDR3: CASSPTGRSNEKLFF. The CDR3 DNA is TGTGCCAGCAGCCCCACAGGGAGAAGTAATGAAAAACTGTTTTTT.

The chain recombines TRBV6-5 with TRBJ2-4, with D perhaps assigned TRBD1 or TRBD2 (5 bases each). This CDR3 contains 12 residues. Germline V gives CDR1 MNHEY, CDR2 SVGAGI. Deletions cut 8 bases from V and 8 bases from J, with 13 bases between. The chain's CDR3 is CASGRGVDIQYF. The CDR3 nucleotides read TGTGCCAGCGGTCGAGGGGTTGACATTCAGTACTTC.

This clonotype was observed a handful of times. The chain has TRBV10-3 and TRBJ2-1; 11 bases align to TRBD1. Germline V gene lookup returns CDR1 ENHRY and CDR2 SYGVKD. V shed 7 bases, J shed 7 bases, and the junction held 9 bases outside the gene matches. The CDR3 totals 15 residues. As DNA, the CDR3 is TGTGCCATCAACCCGGGACAGGGGGGTTTTAATGAGCAGTTCTTC. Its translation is CAINPGQGGFNEQFF.

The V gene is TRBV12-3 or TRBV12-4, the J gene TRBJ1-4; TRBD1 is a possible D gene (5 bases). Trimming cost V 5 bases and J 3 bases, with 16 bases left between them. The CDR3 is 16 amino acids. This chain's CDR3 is CASSGDIGTPNEKLFF. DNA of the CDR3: TGTGCCAGCAGTGGGGATATTGGGACTCCTAATGAAAAACTGTTTTTT.

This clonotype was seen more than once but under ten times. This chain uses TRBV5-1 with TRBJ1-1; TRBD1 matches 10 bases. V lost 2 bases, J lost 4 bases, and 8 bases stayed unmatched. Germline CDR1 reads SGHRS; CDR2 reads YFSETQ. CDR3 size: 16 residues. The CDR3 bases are TGCGCCAGCAGCTTTCGACAGGGGGCGATGGGCACTGAAGCTTTCTTT. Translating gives CASSFRQGAMGTEAFF.